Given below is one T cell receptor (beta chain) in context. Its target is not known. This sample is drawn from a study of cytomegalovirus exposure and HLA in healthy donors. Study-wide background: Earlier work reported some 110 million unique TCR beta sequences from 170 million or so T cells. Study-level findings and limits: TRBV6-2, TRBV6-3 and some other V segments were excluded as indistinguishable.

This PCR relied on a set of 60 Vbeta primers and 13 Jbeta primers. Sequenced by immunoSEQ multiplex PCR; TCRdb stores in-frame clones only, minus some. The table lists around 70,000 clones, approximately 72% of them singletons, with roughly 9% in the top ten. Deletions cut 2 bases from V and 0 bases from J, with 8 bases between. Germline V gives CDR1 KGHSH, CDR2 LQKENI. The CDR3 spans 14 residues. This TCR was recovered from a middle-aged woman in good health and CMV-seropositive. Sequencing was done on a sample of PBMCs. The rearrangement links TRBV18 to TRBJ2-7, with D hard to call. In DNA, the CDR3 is TGTGCCAGCTCACCAACTGCTAGCTCCTACGAGCAGTACTTC. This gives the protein CASSPTASSYEQYF.